Listed below are T cell receptor beta chains from one sample, sequenced in a study of read filtering for tumor transcriptome and immune sequencing. TCRdb re-called the reads with MiXCR, one entry per CDR3 protein. The sample records roughly 130,000 distinct CDR3 sequences, 10% to 15% being singletons. The sequenced sample consisted of a population of CD138-negative cells sorted from bone marrow. The receptors derive from a donor aged 40 or older with multiple myeloma. CDR3s include the opening cysteine and the closing phenylalanine or tryptophan. The D gene is left open where the match is weak. Some rows have no size entry. The others give once, few or many, or a class for an expanded clone.

D | size | J | V | DNA | CDR3
TRBD1 | many | TRBJ2-1 | TRBV5-1 | TGCGCCAGCAGCTTGGCTCCGGGACAGGGCTATGAGCAGTTCTTC | CASSLAPGQGYEQFF
TRBD1 | many | TRBJ2-2 | TRBV20-1 | TGCAGTGCTCGAAAAGGGGGCTTGGCCACCGGGGAGCTGTTTTTT | CSARKGGLATGELFF
TRBD1 | many | TRBJ2-1 | TRBV5-1 | TGCGCCAGCAGCCCCTTTTCGGACAGGGCCAATGAGCAGTTCTTC | CASSPFSDRANEQFF
- | few | TRBJ2-2 | TRBV7-9 | TGTGCCAGCAGCCATGAGATGGCGGGATCTCCCGGGGAGCTGTTTTTT | CASSHEMAGSPGELFF
- | many | TRBJ2-1 | TRBV25-1 | TGTGCCAGCAGTGAAGAGGGTTACAATGAGCAGTTCTTC | CASSEEGYNEQFF
- | many | TRBJ1-2 | TRBV12-3/TRBV12-4 | TGTGCCAGCAGTCCGGGGGATTTCTATGGCTACACCTTC | CASSPGDFYGYTF
- | many | TRBJ2-1 | TRBV5-1 | TGCGCCAGCAGCTTGGTCGGGGACTCCTACAATGAGCAGTTCTTC | CASSLVGDSYNEQFF
- | many | TRBJ2-7 | TRBV30 | TGTGCCTGGAATCAGGGATTCCGCAGGGAGCAGTACTTC | CAWNQGFRREQYF
- | few | TRBJ2-2 | TRBV24-1 | TGTGCCACCAGTGATAGTGCCAGGAACACCGGGGAGCTGTTTTTT | CATSDSARNTGELFF
- | many | TRBJ1-5 | TRBV7-2 | TGTGCCAGCAGCTTGACAGGTCCCTATCAGCCCCAGCATTTT | CASSLTGPYQPQHF
- | - | TRBJ2-2 | TRBV11-1 | TGTGCCAGCAGCTTAGACAGACCGAGCACCGGGGAGCTGTTTTTT | CASSLDRPSTGELFF
TRBD1 | many | TRBJ2-3 | TRBV10-3 | TGTGCCATCTCGGGACAGGCGGCCACAGATACGCAGTATTTT | CAISGQAATDTQYF
TRBD2 | - | TRBJ2-1 | TRBV20-1 | TGCAGTGCTCTAACTAGCGGGAGGACCAACAATGAGCAGTTCTTC | CSALTSGRTNNEQFF
TRBD1 | many | TRBJ1-2 | TRBV5-1 | TGCGCCAGCAGCTTGGAGGGGACAGGGCTGGACGGCTACACCTTC | CASSLEGTGLDGYTF
- | many | TRBJ1-1 | TRBV7-8 | TGTGCCAGCAGCCCGGGCCAGGACACTGAAGCTTTCTTT | CASSPGQDTEAFF
- | many | TRBJ1-1 | TRBV19 | TGTGCCAGCAGAACCGGGCCGAACACTGAAGCTTTCTTT | CASRTGPNTEAFF
- | many | TRBJ2-3 | TRBV12-5 | TGTGCTAGTGGTTTGTTATCCGGGGATACGCAGTATTTT | CASGLLSGDTQYF
TRBD2 | many | TRBJ2-6 | TRBV7-2 | TGTGCCAGCAGCTCAACGGGGATAGCGGGAGTTGGGGCCAACGTCCTGACTTTC | CASSSTGIAGVGANVLTF